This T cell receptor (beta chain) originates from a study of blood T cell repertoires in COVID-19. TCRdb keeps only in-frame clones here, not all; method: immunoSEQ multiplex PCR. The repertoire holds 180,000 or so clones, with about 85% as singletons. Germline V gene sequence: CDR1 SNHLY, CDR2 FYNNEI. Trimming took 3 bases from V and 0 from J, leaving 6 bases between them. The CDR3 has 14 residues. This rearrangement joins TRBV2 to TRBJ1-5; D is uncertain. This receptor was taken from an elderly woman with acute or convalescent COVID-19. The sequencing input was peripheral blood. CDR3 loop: CASSDVSSNQPQHF. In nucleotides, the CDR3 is TGTGCCAGCAGTGATGTTAGTAGCAATCAGCCCCAGCATTTT.